This entry lists 12 T cell receptor beta chains sequenced from one sample in a study of T-cell memory formation after mild COVID-19. TCRdb ran MiXCR on the 5' RACE reads and lists one entry per CDR3 protein. The sample carries about 390,000 distinct CDR3 sequences, about 16% recorded once. The sequencing sample was made of PBMCs or a T cell subset sorted from them (not recorded which). These receptors were taken from a man between 18 and 35 years old who had mild COVID-19 (a few samples of this study predate the infection). Cell type and time point are not known.

V and J are TRBV4-1 and TRBJ2-2, with D maybe TRBD1 (5 bases). CDR3 length: 14 residues. CDR1 MGHRA and CDR2 YSYEKL come from the germline V gene. The germline V and J ends were trimmed by 1 base and 7 bases, with 10 bases remaining between them. The CDR3 spells CASSQAGYGGELFF. Here the CDR3 DNA reads TGCGCCAGCAGCCAAGCAGGGTACGGCGGGGAGCTGTTTTTT.

This chain links TRBV6-2 or TRBV6-3 with TRBJ2-2; D may be TRBD1 or TRBD2 (5 bases each). The V and J ends lost 6 bases and 3 bases respectively, with 14 bases between them. CDR1 is MNHEY and CDR2 is SVGEGT in the germline V gene. The CDR3 is 15 amino acids. CDR3 sequence: CASREPGTDTGELFF. The CDR3 bases are TGTGCCAGCAGAGAGCCCGGGACGGACACCGGGGAGCTGTTTTTT.

This rearrangement joins TRBV20-1 to TRBJ2-1; 8 bases fit TRBD2. Germline V gene sequence: CDR1 DFQATT, CDR2 SNEGSKA (reference sequence). The J segment lost 10 bases and the V segment lost 3 bases, leaving 8 bases of the junction unmatched. The CDR3 length is 13 residues. Written as DNA, the CDR3 is TGCAGTGCTAGTAGCGGGGTGCTCATGGAGCAGTTCTTC. Its protein product is CSASSGVLMEQFF.

This clonotype was found many times. This rearrangement joins TRBV7-2 to TRBJ2-3; unclear D gene. The germline gives CDR1 SGHTA, CDR2 FQGNSA. V lost 6 bases to trimming and J lost 3 bases, with 4 bases between them. The CDR3 consists of 11 residues. The CDR3 loop reads CASSRTDTQYF. In nucleotides, the CDR3 is TGTGCCAGCAGTAGGACAGATACGCAGTATTTT.

There are many counts of this clonotype. The chain uses TRBV18 and TRBJ2-7; D is unclear. This CDR3 has 14 residues. Germline CDR1 and CDR2: KGHSH and LQKENI. Trimming shortened V by 0 bases and J by 0 bases, and 6 bases separated the two germline ends. The CDR3, as DNA: TGTGCCAGCTCACCACCTTACACCTCCTACGAGCAGTACTTC. Residues: CASSPPYTSYEQYF.

This clonotype was counted between two and nine times. The CDR3 here is CAISGDRYYEQYV. The CDR3 DNA sequence: TGTGCCATCAGTGGGGACCGCTACTACGAGCAGTACGTC. V is TRBV10-3 and J is TRBJ2-7; either TRBD1 or TRBD2 may fit D (5 bases each). V was trimmed by 4 bases and J by 3 bases, leaving 10 bases between them. Germline V gives CDR1 ENHRY, CDR2 SYGVKD. CDR3 length equals 13 residues.

The chain uses TRBV20-1 and TRBJ2-7; 11 bases map to TRBD1. The CDR3 contains 13 residues. Germline values: CDR1 DFQATT, CDR2 SNEGSKA (reference sequence). V lost 8 bases to trimming and J lost 7 bases; unmatched junction nucleotides: 10. The DNA for the CDR3 is TGCAGTACATACTCGGGACAGGGGGTAGAGCAGTACTTC. Translated: CSTYSGQGVEQYF.

This clonotype was recorded at least ten times. The CDR3 reads CASSLKAGHFYGYTF. The CDR3 DNA is TGTGCCAGCAGCTTAAAGGCAGGTCACTTCTATGGCTACACCTTC. V is TRBV7-3 and J is TRBJ1-2; D unclear. Trimming left V 1 base short and J 4 bases short, with 13 bases between. Per the germline V gene, CDR1 is SGHTA and CDR2 is FQGTGA. This CDR3 is built from 15 residues.

This clonotype was counted at least ten times. The chain has TRBV7-2 and TRBJ2-7, with D unclear. V was pared by 1 base and J by 0 bases, with 13 bases between. The CDR3 extends over 16 amino acids. In germline, CDR1 is SGHTA, CDR2 FQGNSA. CDR3 coding DNA: TGTGCCAGCAGCTTAGATTCGGACGCGAGCTCCTACGAGCAGTACTTC. Amino acids: CASSLDSDASSYEQYF.

This clonotype was counted only a few times. V is TRBV9 and J is TRBJ1-5; a weak D match, TRBD1 (5 bases). CDR1 and CDR2 from the germline V gene are SGDLS and YYNGEE. This CDR3 is built from 15 residues. Trimming removed 0 bases at V and 8 bases at J, with 15 bases between. The CDR3, as DNA: TGTGCCAGCAGCGTAGGTGTAGGGGCGAGTGAGCCCCAGCATTTT. It specifies CASSVGVGASEPQHF.

There are many counts of this clonotype. This chain connects TRBV5-1 to TRBJ2-1; D possibly corresponds to TRBD1 (5 bases). The CDR3 has 13 residues. Germline V lookup: CDR1 SGHRS, CDR2 YFSETQ. The V and J ends lost 4 bases and 14 bases respectively, with 19 bases between them. The CDR3 region has the DNA TGCGCCAGCAGCCAAATACAGGAAACCGAGGAGTTCTTC. This codes for CASSQIQETEEFF.

The chain joins TRBV7-2 to TRBJ2-2; no clear D gene. The CDR3 sequence is 14 residues long. Germline CDR1 reads SGHTA; CDR2 reads FQGNSA. Trimming took 5 bases from V and 7 from J, leaving 14 bases between them. This CDR3 reads CASSDIHVGGELFF. The CDR3 DNA follows: TGTGCCAGCAGCGATATACATGTAGGCGGGGAGCTGTTTTTT. Full variable domain (remainder filled in from reference TRBV7-2 and TRBJ2-2): GAGVSQSPSNKVTEKGKDVELRCDPISGHTALYWYRQSLGQGLEFLIYFQGNSAPDKSGLPSDRFSAERTGGSVSTLTIQRTQQEDSAVYLCASSDIHVGGELFFGEGSRLTVL.